One and the same sample provided the 21 T cell receptor beta chains below, sequenced in a study of cytomegalovirus exposure and HLA in healthy donors. PCR amplification relied on 60 Vbeta primers (plus 13 Jbeta primers). TCRdb's table, derived via immunoSEQ multiplex PCR, lists solely in-frame clones and lacks some. The sample lists 150,000 to 180,000 clones, about three quarters seen once, with roughly 4% in the top ten. Sequencing used PBMCs. These receptor sequences come from a woman aged 40-49 years in good health and CMV-seronegative.

A note on this clone: The sample has other DNA sequences that encode this CDR3 too. Here the CDR3 DNA reads TGCAGCGTTGAAGTAGCGGAGAACACCGGGGAGCTGTTTTTT. This encodes CSVEVAENTGELFF. The rearrangement links TRBV29-1 to TRBJ2-2, with D possibly being TRBD2 (6 bases). Looked up from germline, CDR1 is SQVTM and CDR2 is ANQGSEA. Between the trimmed V and J ends, which lost 1 base and 1 base, there was a span of 7 bases. CDR3 size: 14 residues.

The chain joins TRBV11-2 to TRBJ2-7; the D is unclear. This CDR3 contains 14 residues. V lost 2 bases, J lost 3 bases, and 11 bases lay in between. Per germline, CDR1 SGHAT and CDR2 FQNNGV. The CDR3 sequence: CASSLIGHYYEQYF. The CDR3 DNA reads TGTGCCAGCAGCTTAATTGGCCATTACTACGAGCAGTACTTC.

The V gene is TRBV5-1, the J gene TRBJ2-5; 8 bases align to TRBD2. Germline loops: CDR1 SGHRS, CDR2 YFSETQ. Trimming took 2 bases from V and 5 from J; bases not matched to a gene: 11. CDR3 length equals 16 residues. The CDR3 nucleotides read TGCGCCAGCAGCTTCACGCGGGTAGCGGGATTGGAGACCCAGTACTTC. Protein sequence: CASSFTRVAGLETQYF.

This chain joins TRBV16 and TRBJ1-6; D is undetermined. CDR1 is KGHSY, CDR2 FQNENV, per germline. V was cut by 2 bases and J by 10 bases, with 15 bases left in between. This CDR3 has 15 residues. DNA of the CDR3: TGTGCCAGCAGCCAACTGGGCGGGATTTACTCACCCCTCCACTTT. Protein: CASSQLGGIYSPLHF.

The V and J genes are TRBV27 and TRBJ2-7; 8 nucleotides line up with TRBD1. After removal of 3 bases from V and 2 bases from J, the junction contained 18 bases not matched to a gene. The length of the CDR3 is 19 residues. Germline V gene sequence: CDR1 MNHEY, CDR2 SMNVEV (reference sequence). The CDR3 DNA reads as TGTGCCAGCAGTTTCTATCTTCCGGACAGGGAAGAGAGGGCCTACGAGCAGTACTTC. It specifies CASSFYLPDREERAYEQYF.

The chain employs TRBV10-2 and TRBJ2-1; 10 positions agree with TRBD1. The germline V gene encodes CDR1 WSHSY and CDR2 SAAADI. The CDR3 is made up of 13 amino acids. V lost 7 bases to trimming and J lost 6 bases; unmatched junction nucleotides: 3. CDR3 DNA sequence: TGCGCCAGCATGGGGACAGGGGCCAATGAGCAGTTCTTC. It is translated as CASMGTGANEQFF.

This chain links TRBV13 with TRBJ1-4, with 8 positions matching TRBD1. Germline V gene sequence: CDR1 PRHDT, CDR2 FYEKMQ (reference sequence). Trimming at V came to 3 bases and at J to 8 bases, leaving 5 bases not matched to a gene. The CDR3 covers 14 residues. The CDR3 is CASSLRTGREKLFF. For the CDR3, the DNA is TGTGCCAGCAGCTTGCGGACAGGGCGGGAAAAACTGTTTTTT.

A few counts support this clone. The chain uses TRBV10-3 and TRBJ2-3; maybe TRBD2 (5 bases). V lost 0 bases, J lost 1 base, and 11 bases lay in between. This CDR3 comprises 16 residues. Germline V gene lookup returns CDR1 ENHRY and CDR2 SYGVKD. This chain's CDR3 is CAISESVGRGTDTQYF. CDR3 coding DNA: TGTGCCATCAGTGAGTCGGTCGGGCGGGGCACAGATACGCAGTATTTT.

This chain links TRBV11-2 with TRBJ2-2; D might be TRBD2 (5 bases). Germline values: CDR1 SGHAT, CDR2 FQNNGV. The CDR3 is 15 amino acids. V lost 4 bases and J 0 bases, leaving 9 bases between the germline ends. The CDR3, as DNA: TGTGCCAGCAGCTCCCGACTACCGAACACCGGGGAGCTGTTTTTT. It yields the protein CASSSRLPNTGELFF.

This rearrangement joins TRBV10-1 to TRBJ2-7; a possible D gene is TRBD2 (5 bases). The CDR3 loop spans 14 amino acids. Germline CDR1 is WNHNN and CDR2 is SYGVQD (reference sequence). Trimming pared 3 bases from V and 5 bases from J, leaving 14 bases between. In nucleotides, the CDR3 is TGCGCCAGCAGTGACCCCCGGCGGGCCGACGAGCAGTACTTC. Protein sequence: CASSDPRRADEQYF.

This sequence joins TRBV29-1 and TRBJ1-5; 7 bases are shared with TRBD1. V trimming: 7 bases; J trimming: 5 bases; junction bases outside the gene matches: 11. The CDR3 contains 14 residues. In germline, CDR1 is SQVTM, CDR2 ANQGSEA. CDR3 protein: CSAAGTDLHQPQHF. In nucleotides, the CDR3 is TGCAGCGCCGCCGGGACAGATTTGCATCAGCCCCAGCATTTT. Based on the CDR3 plus reference TRBV29-1 and TRBJ1-5, the full variable domain is SAVISQKPSRDICQRGTSLTIQCQVDSQVTMMFWYRQQPGQSLTLIATANQGSEATYESGFVIDKFPISRPNLTFSTLTVSNMSPEDSSIYLCSAAGTDLHQPQHFGDGTRLSIL.

The chain combines TRBV6-5 with TRBJ2-2; D call uncertain. The CDR3 contains 16 residues. V was shortened by 2 bases and J by 5 bases, with 15 bases between the two germline ends. The germline gives CDR1 MNHEY, CDR2 SVGAGI. The CDR3 nucleotides read TGTGCCAGCAGTTACCTGAAGTACTCCCTAACCGGGGAGCTGTTTTTT. This sequence encodes CASSYLKYSLTGELFF.

The chain uses TRBV2 and TRBJ1-1, with D possibly matching TRBD1 (6 bases). CDR1 SNHLY and CDR2 FYNNEI come from the germline V gene. There are 14 residues in the CDR3. Between the trimmed V and J ends, which lost 7 bases and 0 bases, there was a span of 12 bases. This CDR3 reads CASTLTGMNTEAFF. The CDR3 DNA sequence: TGTGCCAGCACTCTAACAGGGATGAACACTGAAGCTTTCTTT.

This clone was detected only a few times. The genes are TRBV6-4 and TRBJ2-2; a possible D gene is TRBD1 (7 bases). Germline loops: CDR1 MRHNA, CDR2 SNTAGT. This CDR3 comprises 16 residues. V was cut by 2 bases and J by 5 bases, with 15 bases left in between. CDR3 protein: CASSDTAGGGTGELFF. The CDR3 bases are TGTGCCAGCAGTGACACCGCAGGGGGAGGTACCGGGGAGCTGTTTTTT.

This chain connects TRBV12-5 to TRBJ2-3, with TRBD1 identical over 7 bases. Germline V lookup: CDR1 LGHNT, CDR2 FRNRAP. The V and J ends lost 0 bases and 2 bases, in that order; junction bases with no gene match: 2. The CDR3 is 15 amino acids. CDR3 nucleotide sequence: TGTGCTAGTGGTTTGGTACAGGGGATCACAGATACGCAGTATTTT. Residues: CASGLVQGITDTQYF. Complete variable domain (other parts from reference TRBV12-5 and TRBJ2-3): DARVTQTPRHKVTEMGQEVTMRCQPILGHNTVFWYRQTMMQGLELLAYFRNRAPLDDSGMPKDRFSAEMPDATLATLKIQPSEPRDSAVYFCASGLVQGITDTQYFGPGTRLTVL.

This chain links TRBV7-8 with TRBJ2-1; 11 nucleotides line up with TRBD2. The CDR3 is 15 amino acids. Germline CDR1 SGHVS, CDR2 FQNEAQ. V dropped 4 bases and J dropped 10; count of bases not matched to a gene: 9. CDR3 sequence reads: CASSSRLAGKNEQFF. CDR3 DNA sequence: TGTGCCAGCAGCTCCAGACTAGCGGGAAAAAACGAGCAGTTCTTC.

The J gene is TRBJ1-4, the V gene TRBV5-1, with 9 nucleotides matching TRBD1. Germline trimming cut 4 bases from V and 4 bases from J; bases unmatched to any gene: 8. Germline V gene lookup returns CDR1 SGHRS and CDR2 YFSETQ. The CDR3 loop spans 16 amino acids. The CDR3 is CASSPPDRGINEKLFF. DNA of the CDR3: TGCGCCAGCAGCCCACCCGACAGGGGGATTAATGAAAAACTGTTTTTT.

The chain has TRBV19 and TRBJ1-1, with TRBD1 matching over 12 bases. V shed 6 bases and J 6 bases; nucleotides not matched to a gene: 11. This CDR3 comprises 16 residues. Germline V gene sequence: CDR1 LNHDA, CDR2 SQIVND (reference sequence). The CDR3 coding sequence is TGTGCCAGTAGATCCGGGACAGGGGGCATAGGGGCTGAAGCTTTCTTT. Its translation: CASRSGTGGIGAEAFF.

This clone was observed a few times. The V call is TRBV6-5, the J call TRBJ1-5, with 9 bases aligning to TRBD1. Germline V gene data show CDR1 as MNHEY and CDR2 as SVGAGI. CDR3 size: 14 residues. With 6 bases clipped from V and 6 bases from J, the junction kept 6 bases outside the gene matches. CDR3 region: CASREQGAGQPQHF. CDR3 bases: TGTGCCAGCAGGGAACAGGGGGCAGGTCAGCCCCAGCATTTT.

The CDR3 here is CASSQDSGATGLAGGDTQYF. The CDR3, as DNA: TGCGCCAGCAGCCAAGATTCGGGTGCTACGGGACTAGCGGGAGGAGATACGCAGTATTTT. The chain is built from TRBV4-1 and TRBJ2-3, with 15 bases matching TRBD2. The CDR3 length is 20 residues. Trimming removed 0 bases from V and 5 bases from J; junction bases left unmatched: 12. Germline CDR1 reads MGHRA; CDR2 reads YSYEKL.

The rearrangement joins TRBV5-4 to TRBJ1-1; D is unresolved. The CDR3 is 16 amino acids. The V and J ends lost 2 bases and 3 bases respectively, with 17 bases between them. Per germline, CDR1 SGHNT and CDR2 YYREEE (reference sequence). The CDR3 loop reads CASSLVRSLRDTEAFF. The CDR3 DNA reads as TGTGCCAGCAGCTTAGTCAGAAGCCTGCGGGACACTGAAGCTTTCTTT.